This TCR beta chain was identified in a study of blood T cell repertoires in COVID-19. In the study overall: From the United States, Italy and Spain came samples of acute and convalescent COVID-19. PBMCs, B-cell-depleted T cells, or T cells were the source of the cDNA or gDNA that made up the material.

It was during active infection that Seattle patients were enrolled and then longitudinally followed. The germline gives CDR1 LNHDA, CDR2 SQIVND (reference sequence). Losses at the gene ends were 2 bases for V and 3 bases for J; bases not matched to a gene: 6. This CDR3 comprises 15 residues. Authors' methods: Scientists estimated how many nucleated cells there were by amplifying reference gene primers. Repertoires were generated with immunoSEQ multiplex PCR, while TCRdb's copy carries only in-frame clones and drops some. From that table come the V and J calls and clone size; the DNA was used to work out D and trimming. Altogether 75,000 to 85,000 clones are present, approximately 84% being singletons, with the ten largest covering 9.5% to 12%.

The sample consisted of peripheral blood. The clonotype comes from a man aged 55 to 69 with COVID-19, enrolled during active disease. The chain is built from TRBV19 and TRBJ2-5; 7 bases match TRBD2. The CDR3 nucleotides read TGTGCCAGTAGTATAAACGGACTAGGAGAAGAGACCCAGTACTTC. Its translation is CASSINGLGEETQYF.